This T cell receptor (beta chain) was recorded in a study of T cells in Graves' hyperthyroidism and ophthalmopathy. The V gene end was trimmed by 5 bases and the J gene end by 3 bases; junction bases not matched to a gene: 10. Germline values: CDR1 SEHNR, CDR2 FQNEAQ (reference sequence). The CDR3 spans 16 residues. Many counts were recorded for this clonotype. It was RNA transcripts that yielded the amplified TCR beta CDR3 regions. First-round RT-PCR of the TCR CDR3 relied on the HTBI primer set. In TCRdb, the multiplex PCR reads were re-called with MiXCR into one record per CDR3 protein. The sample has approximately 600,000 distinct CDR3 sequences, more than 20% seen once.

The sequence was collected from a man in his thirties or forties with Graves' ophthalmopathy. Sequenced sample: blood. The chain employs TRBV7-9 and TRBJ2-1, with 7 bases that match TRBD2. CDR3 region: CASSVGAGVFYNEQFF. CDR3 nucleotides: TGTGCCAGCAGCGTGGGCGCGGGAGTATTCTACAATGAGCAGTTCTTC.